This T cell receptor beta chain was sequenced during a study of memory CD4+ T cells and cytomegalovirus serostatus. V lost 5 bases to trimming and J lost 8 bases, with 21 bases between them. The CDR3 runs to 15 residues. CDR1 is LNHDA and CDR2 is SQIVND in the germline V gene (reference sequence). Single viable CD3+CD4+CD8-CD45RO+ cells were sorted as the memory CD4+ T cells. TCRdb's table, derived via immunoSEQ multiplex PCR, lists solely in-frame clones and lacks some. The top ten clones hold approximately 4.5% of a sample with tens of thousands of clones, around 76% of them seen once. This chain links TRBV19 with TRBJ1-2; no reliable D call. Sequencing was carried out using memory CD4+ T cells from blood. The TCR was taken from an adult in good health and CMV-seropositive. The CDR3 here is CASSPLWTSEKGYTF. The CDR3, as DNA: TGTGCCAGTAGTCCCCTGTGGACGTCTGAGAAGGGCTACACCTTC.